The 16 T cell receptor beta chains below come from one sample, sequenced in a study of cytomegalovirus exposure and HLA in healthy donors. The PCR had 60 Vbeta and 13 Jbeta primers. Libraries were prepared by immunoSEQ multiplex PCR; TCRdb keeps only in-frame clonotypes and omits some of them. This sample has some 150,000 clones, with 60% to 85% found just once. Sequencing was performed on PBMCs. The receptors come from a middle-aged woman in good health and CMV-seropositive.

The chain uses TRBV7-5 and TRBJ2-1; the table's TRBD1 call for D was not verified on the DNA. TRBV7-5 is designated a pseudogene. This CDR3 has 18 residues. The CDR3 here is CVRSLGGDRAGYYNEQFF. The DNA for the CDR3 is TGTGTCAGAAGCTTAGGGGGGGACAGGGCAGGATACTACAATGAGCAGTTCTTC.

This chain links TRBV9 with TRBJ2-2; TRBD2 matches at 11 bases. The germline gives CDR1 SGDLS, CDR2 YYNGEE. The V segment lost 0 bases and the J segment 7 bases; nucleotides outside the gene matches: 5. The CDR3 covers 16 residues. The CDR3 loop is CASSVGGTSGVGELFF. The DNA for the CDR3 is TGTGCCAGCAGCGTAGGGGGGACTAGCGGTGTCGGGGAGCTGTTTTTT.

The chain is built from TRBV12-5 and TRBJ2-7; possibly TRBD2 for D (6 bases). Germline V gene sequence: CDR1 LGHNT, CDR2 FRNRAP. Trimming shortened V by 0 bases and J by 2 bases, and 17 bases separated the two germline ends. This CDR3 has 17 residues. The DNA of the CDR3 is TGTGCTAGTGGTTTGGTACTCGGCGGCGGGGTCCCCTACGAGCAGTACTTC. This gives the protein CASGLVLGGGVPYEQYF.

This clone was detected a few times. The chain combines TRBV5-5 with TRBJ2-5; TRBD1 matches at 9 bases. The CDR3 has 17 residues. The J segment lost 1 base and the V segment lost 2 bases, leaving 9 bases of the junction unmatched. From germline, CDR1 is SGHKS and CDR2 YYEKEE (reference sequence). The CDR3 here is CASSFQPGTGLQETQYF. The CDR3 DNA follows: TGTGCCAGCAGCTTCCAGCCCGGGACAGGGCTCCAAGAGACCCAGTACTTC.

The chain has TRBV28 and TRBJ1-2, with D hard to call. Germline values: CDR1 MDHEN, CDR2 SYDVKM. The CDR3 length is 14 residues. V was pared by 3 bases and J by 4 bases, with 12 bases between. The CDR3 protein is CASSFRENRYGYTF. The CDR3 nucleotides are TGTGCCAGCAGTTTCCGTGAGAATCGCTATGGCTACACCTTC.

The chain links TRBV9 to TRBJ2-5; D ambiguous. V lost 2 bases and J 3 bases, leaving 8 bases between the germline ends. The length of the CDR3 is 13 residues. Looked up from germline, CDR1 is SGDLS and CDR2 is YYNGEE. CDR3 sequence reads: CASSVDAEETQYF. The CDR3 DNA reads as TGTGCCAGCAGCGTTGATGCGGAAGAGACCCAGTACTTC.

Only a few counts were recorded for this clone. The V call is TRBV7-9, the J call TRBJ2-5, with TRBD2 matching over 10 bases. The CDR3 contains 14 residues. Trimming removed 5 bases from V and 4 bases from J; junction bases left unmatched: 4. Germline lookup yields CDR1 SEHNR and CDR2 FQNEAQ (reference sequence). This chain's CDR3 is CASSRLAGSETQYF. The DNA of the CDR3 is TGTGCCAGCAGCCGACTAGCGGGTTCAGAGACCCAGTACTTC.

This clone was observed a single time. This chain uses TRBV6-5 with TRBJ2-2; 9 positions agree with TRBD1. Germline lookup yields CDR1 MNHEY and CDR2 SVGAGI. Germline trimming cut 6 bases from V and 4 bases from J; bases unmatched to any gene: 6. The CDR3 is 15 amino acids. DNA for the CDR3: TGTGCCAGCAGCACACAGGGGGCGGCCACCGGGGAGCTGTTTTTT. This translates into CASSTQGAATGELFF.

The chain is built from TRBV6-5 and TRBJ2-7; TRBD2 aligns across 11 bases. Germline assignment: CDR1 MNHEY and CDR2 SVGAGI. The junction had 1 base not matched to a gene; V was cut back by 0 bases and J by 3 bases. CDR3 length: 15 residues. CDR3 nucleotide sequence: TGTGCCAGCAGTTACTCTAGCGGGGGGGGCTACGAGCAGTACTTC. Residues: CASSYSSGGGYEQYF.

The chain uses TRBV27 and TRBJ1-2; TRBD1 might be the D (5 bases). The CDR3 covers 13 residues. Looked up from germline, CDR1 is MNHEY and CDR2 is SMNVEV (reference sequence). The ends were cut back, 6 bases at V and 4 bases at J, with 12 bases in the middle. The CDR3, as DNA: TGTGCCAGCAGGGGGGGGGAGACCTATGGCTACACCTTC. Translating it yields CASRGGETYGYTF.

This clone was observed once. The chain carries TRBV19 and TRBJ1-2; 7 bases line up with TRBD1. There are 15 residues in the CDR3. Germline lookup yields CDR1 LNHDA and CDR2 SQIVND (reference sequence). V was pared by 6 bases and J by 1 base, with 8 bases of the junction left unmatched. CDR3 sequence: CASSQQGFINYGYTF. The CDR3 coding sequence is TGTGCCAGTAGCCAACAGGGGTTTATTAACTATGGCTACACCTTC.

This clone showed up just a few times. J is TRBJ1-2 and V is TRBV9; TRBD1 matches at 7 bases. Looked up from germline, CDR1 is SGDLS and CDR2 is YYNGEE. There are 14 residues in the CDR3. Germline trimming cut 7 bases from V and 5 bases from J; bases unmatched to any gene: 11. This CDR3 reads CASSEGTALYGYTF. The CDR3 DNA reads TGTGCCAGCTCCGAGGGGACAGCCCTATATGGCTACACCTTC.

V usage is TRBV10-3 and J usage is TRBJ1-1, with a weak D call TRBD1 (5 bases). CDR3 length: 13 amino acids. Germline V lookup: CDR1 ENHRY, CDR2 SYGVKD. The V gene lost 6 bases and the J gene lost 6 bases, with 14 bases spanning the gap. The CDR3 protein is CAISIDSKSEAFF. The CDR3 DNA reads TGTGCCATCAGCATTGACAGTAAGTCTGAAGCTTTCTTT.

This clone showed up just a few times. V gene TRBV25-1 combines with J gene TRBJ2-7; maybe TRBD2 (6 bases). This CDR3 has 14 residues. From germline, CDR1 is MGHDK and CDR2 SYGVNS. Trimming removed 4 bases from V and 4 bases from J, with 14 bases in between. In DNA, the CDR3 is TGTGCCAGCAGTGGGGACTGGGAACAATACGAGCAGTACTTC. Residues: CASSGDWEQYEQYF.

The CDR3 protein is CASSTWDSGYEQYF. The CDR3 DNA follows: TGTGCCAGCAGCACGTGGGACAGCGGCTACGAGCAGTACTTC. V is TRBV5-6 and J is TRBJ2-5, with TRBD1 matching 7 bases. The DNA matches TRBJ2-7 better at its end, which makes the J call doubtful. This CDR3 is 14 amino acids long. In germline, CDR1 is SGHDT, CDR2 YYEEEE.

This clone was seen once. The chain combines TRBV5-1 with TRBJ1-6; D is unclear. Per the germline V gene, CDR1 is SGHRS and CDR2 is YFSETQ. V lost 5 bases and J 8 bases, leaving 14 bases between the germline ends. The CDR3 runs 14 residues. CDR3 sequence reads: CASRHSGRDSPLHF. DNA of the CDR3: TGCGCCAGCAGACATTCTGGGAGGGATTCACCCCTCCACTTT.